The present TCR beta chain was sequenced within a study of cytomegalovirus exposure and HLA in healthy donors. Across the study: About 85 million unique TCR sequences came from HLA-typed donors in an early release.

Donors were ostensibly healthy at sampling, although undocumented immune exposures were probable. Primers for the PCR totalled 60 Vbeta and 13 Jbeta. Authors' analysis steps: In a later analysis, of around 85 million unique beta chains, 9 million to 11 million appeared in at least two donors. Only in-frame clones appear in the TCRdb table, and some are missing; sequencing was by immunoSEQ multiplex PCR. V and J calls and clone size are given by that table; D and trimming were obtained from the DNA. The sample has about 170,000 clones. The CDR3 loop spans 14 amino acids. V dropped 3 bases and J dropped 5 bases, with 13 bases sitting between them. The V gene's germline CDR1 is SGHKS and CDR2 YYEKEE (reference sequence).

The chain employs TRBV5-5 and TRBJ2-3; perhaps TRBD2 as D (5 bases). The sequenced sample was PBMCs. The receptor was derived from a young woman in good health and CMV-seropositive. The CDR3 nucleotides are TGTGCCAGCAGCTCCCGGGATATTGGAGATACGCAGTATTTT. Its translation is CASSSRDIGDTQYF.